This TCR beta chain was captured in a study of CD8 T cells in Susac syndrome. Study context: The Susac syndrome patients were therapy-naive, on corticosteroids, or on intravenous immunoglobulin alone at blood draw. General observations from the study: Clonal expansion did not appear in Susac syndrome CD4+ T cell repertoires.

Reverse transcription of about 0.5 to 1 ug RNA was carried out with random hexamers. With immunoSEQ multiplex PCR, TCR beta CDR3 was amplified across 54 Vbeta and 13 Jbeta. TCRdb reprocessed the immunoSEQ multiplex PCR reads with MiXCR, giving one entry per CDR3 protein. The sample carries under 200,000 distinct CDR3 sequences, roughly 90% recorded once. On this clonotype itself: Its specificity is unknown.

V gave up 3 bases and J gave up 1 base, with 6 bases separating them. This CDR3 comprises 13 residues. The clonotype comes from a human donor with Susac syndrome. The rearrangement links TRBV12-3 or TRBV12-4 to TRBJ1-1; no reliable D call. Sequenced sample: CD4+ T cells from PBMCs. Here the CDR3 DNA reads TGTGCCAGCAGTTTTTCCGGGAACACTGAAGCTTTCTTT. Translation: CASSFSGNTEAFF.